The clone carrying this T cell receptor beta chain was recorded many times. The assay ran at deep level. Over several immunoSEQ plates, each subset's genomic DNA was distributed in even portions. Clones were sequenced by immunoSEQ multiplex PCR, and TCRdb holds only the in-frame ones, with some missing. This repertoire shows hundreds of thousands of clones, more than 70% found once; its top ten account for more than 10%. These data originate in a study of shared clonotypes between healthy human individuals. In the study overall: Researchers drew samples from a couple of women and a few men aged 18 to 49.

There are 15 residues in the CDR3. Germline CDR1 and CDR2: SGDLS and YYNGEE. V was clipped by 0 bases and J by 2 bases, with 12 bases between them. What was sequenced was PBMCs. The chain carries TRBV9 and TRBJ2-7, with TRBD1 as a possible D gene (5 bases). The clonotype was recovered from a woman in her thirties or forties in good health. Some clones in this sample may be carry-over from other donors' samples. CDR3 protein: CASSVALGLPYEQYF. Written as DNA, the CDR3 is TGTGCCAGCAGCGTAGCTCTGGGGCTCCCCTACGAGCAGTACTTC.